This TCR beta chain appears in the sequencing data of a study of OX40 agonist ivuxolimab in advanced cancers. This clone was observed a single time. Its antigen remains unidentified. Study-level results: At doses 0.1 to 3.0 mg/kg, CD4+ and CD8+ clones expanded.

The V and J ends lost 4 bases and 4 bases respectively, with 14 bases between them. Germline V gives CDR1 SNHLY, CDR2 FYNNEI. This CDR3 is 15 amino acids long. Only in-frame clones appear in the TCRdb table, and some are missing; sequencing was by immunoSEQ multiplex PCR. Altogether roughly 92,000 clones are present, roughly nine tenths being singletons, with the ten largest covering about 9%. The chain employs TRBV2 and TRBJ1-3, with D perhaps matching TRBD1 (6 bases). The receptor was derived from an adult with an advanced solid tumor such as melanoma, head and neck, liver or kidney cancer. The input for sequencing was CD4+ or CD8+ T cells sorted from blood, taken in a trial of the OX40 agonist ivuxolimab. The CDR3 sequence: CASSALTGSGNTIYF. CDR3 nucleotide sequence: TGTGCCAGCAGTGCCCTCACAGGGTCCGGAAACACCATATATTTT.